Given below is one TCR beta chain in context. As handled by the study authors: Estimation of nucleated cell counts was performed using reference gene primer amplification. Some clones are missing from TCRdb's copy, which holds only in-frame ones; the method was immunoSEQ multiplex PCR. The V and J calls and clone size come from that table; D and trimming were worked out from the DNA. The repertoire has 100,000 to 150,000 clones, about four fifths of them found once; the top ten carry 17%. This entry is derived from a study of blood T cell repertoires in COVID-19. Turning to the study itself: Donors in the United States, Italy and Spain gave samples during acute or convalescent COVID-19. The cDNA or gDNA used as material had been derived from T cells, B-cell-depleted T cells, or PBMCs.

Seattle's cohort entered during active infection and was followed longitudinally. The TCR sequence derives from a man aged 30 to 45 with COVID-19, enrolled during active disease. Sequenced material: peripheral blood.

This CDR3 is CASSPGLGQFHNANTGELFF. The CDR3 DNA is TGTGCCAGCAGCCCGGGACTGGGTCAGTTTCATAACGCGAACACCGGGGAGCTGTTTTTT. The chain couples TRBV2 to TRBJ2-2; D is possibly TRBD2 (6 bases). Germline CDR1 SNHLY, CDR2 FYNNEI. This CDR3 has 20 amino acids. Trimming left V 6 bases short and J 0 bases short, with 26 bases between.